Below are 30 T cell receptor beta chains sequenced from a single sample in a study of T cell responses to AZD1222 COVID-19 vaccine. Repertoires were generated with immunoSEQ multiplex PCR, while TCRdb's copy carries only in-frame clones and drops some. The sample lists over 100,000 clones, over 90% occurring once. The source was peripheral blood, collected on day 0 of AZD1222 vaccination. The origin of the receptors is an adult in good health.

This chain joins TRBV7-2 and TRBJ1-3, with D possibly matching TRBD1 (6 bases). The CDR3 loop spans 17 amino acids. Germline loops: CDR1 SGHTA, CDR2 FQGNSA. V lost 4 bases to trimming and J lost 0 bases, with 16 bases between them. CDR3 region: CASSSSQGLRSGNTIYF. In nucleotides, the CDR3 is TGTGCCAGCAGCTCCTCACAGGGCCTCCGCTCTGGAAACACCATATATTTT.

The chain has TRBV19 and TRBJ2-1; D is unresolved. V was clipped by 9 bases and J by 4 bases, with 16 bases between them. This CDR3 spans 14 amino acids. The germline V gene has CDR1 LNHDA and CDR2 SQIVND (reference sequence). The CDR3 nucleotides read TGTGCCAGCACTTACCAGACCGGGTACAATGAGCAGTTCTTC. This codes for CASTYQTGYNEQFF.

The chain carries TRBV5-1 and TRBJ2-5; 8 nucleotides align to TRBD2. There are 16 residues in the CDR3. CDR1 is SGHRS, CDR2 YFSETQ, per germline. The trim removed 3 bases at V and 4 bases at J, leaving 11 bases unmatched. CDR3 DNA: TGCGCCAGCAGCTCCCAGCCGACTAGCGTGAGAGAGACCCAGTACTTC. This codes for CASSSQPTSVRETQYF.

This sequence joins TRBV30 and TRBJ2-7; 12 nucleotides line up with TRBD1. The junction had 8 bases not matched to a gene; V was cut back by 1 base and J by 7 bases. The CDR3 loop spans 15 amino acids. The V gene's germline CDR1 is GTSNPN and CDR2 SVGIG (reference sequence). CDR3 residues: CAWSGGTGGAREQYF. In DNA, the CDR3 is TGTGCCTGGAGTGGGGGGACAGGGGGCGCGAGGGAGCAGTACTTC.

The rearrangement links TRBV11-2 to TRBJ1-1; a weak D match, TRBD1 (5 bases). The germline V gene encodes CDR1 SGHAT and CDR2 FQNNGV. This CDR3 comprises 15 residues. Trimming took 0 bases from V and 1 from J, leaving 9 bases between them. CDR3 in amino acids: CASSLDLDRNTEAFF. In DNA, the CDR3 is TGTGCCAGCAGCTTAGACCTCGACAGGAACACTGAAGCTTTCTTT.

This chain uses TRBV19 with TRBJ1-1; D perhaps matches TRBD1 (5 bases). The V end was cut by 8 bases, the J end by 0 bases, with 10 bases between. The V gene's germline CDR1 is LNHDA and CDR2 SQIVND (reference sequence). This CDR3 has 13 residues. The CDR3 protein is CASRGGVNTEAFF. The CDR3 region has the DNA TGTGCCAGTCGGGGGGGGGTGAACACTGAAGCTTTCTTT.

The rearrangement links TRBV7-9 to TRBJ2-3; TRBD2 agrees at 8 bases. The CDR3 has 14 residues. The germline V gene encodes CDR1 SEHNR and CDR2 FQNEAQ (reference sequence). V lost 9 bases, J lost 5 bases, and 10 bases stayed unmatched. In DNA, the CDR3 is TGTGCCAGTTCGGGTGTCCGGGAGGGAGATACGCAGTATTTT. It is translated as CASSGVREGDTQYF.

This chain uses TRBV28 with TRBJ1-2; unclear D gene. Per the germline V gene, CDR1 is MDHEN and CDR2 is SYDVKM. This CDR3 has 16 residues. Trimming shortened V by 6 bases and J by 5 bases, and 22 bases separated the two germline ends. The CDR3 DNA sequence: TGTGCCAGCAGCACCCCCCGGGGAGCCAACCGTTATGGCTACACCTTC. Translating it yields CASSTPRGANRYGYTF.

The rearrangement joins TRBV6-5 to TRBJ1-5; 9 positions agree with TRBD1. The CDR3 sequence is 15 residues long. Germline loops: CDR1 MNHEY, CDR2 SVGAGI. V gave up 6 bases and J gave up 5 bases; unmatched junction bases: 8. The CDR3 bases are TGTGCCAGCAGCGGACAGGGGTCTACGGATCAGCCCCAGCATTTT. Its protein product is CASSGQGSTDQPQHF.

J is TRBJ2-2 and V is TRBV5-8; D is possibly TRBD1 (6 bases). Trimming removed 1 base from V and 1 base from J, with 11 bases in between. CDR1 is SGHTS and CDR2 is YDEGEE in the germline V gene. The CDR3 is 16 amino acids. CDR3 sequence: CASSLWGHLNTGELFF. Written as DNA, the CDR3 is TGTGCCAGCAGCTTGTGGGGACACTTGAACACCGGGGAGCTGTTTTTT.

The chain links TRBV19 to TRBJ1-1; D possibly corresponds to TRBD1 (5 bases). The CDR3 consists of 17 residues. The germline V gene has CDR1 LNHDA and CDR2 SQIVND (reference sequence). Trimming left V 3 bases short and J 1 base short, with 18 bases between. CDR3 DNA: TGTGCCAGTAGTATGTCAGGGTACGTCGGTTGGAACACTGAAGCTTTCTTT. Translation: CASSMSGYVGWNTEAFF. Full variable domain (rest looked up from reference TRBV19 and TRBJ1-1): DGGITQSPKYLFRKEGQNVTLSCEQNLNHDAMYWYRQDPGQGLRLIYYSQIVNDFQKGDIAEGYSVSREKKESFPLTVTSAQKNPTAFYLCASSMSGYVGWNTEAFFGQGTRLTVV.

V usage is TRBV19 and J usage is TRBJ1-2, with a weak D call TRBD1 (5 bases). V was pared by 6 bases and J by 8 bases, with 13 bases between. This CDR3 has 12 residues. Germline CDR1 LNHDA, CDR2 SQIVND (reference sequence). CDR3 residues: CASSRQWEGYTF. The CDR3, as DNA: TGTGCCAGTAGCAGACAGTGGGAAGGCTACACCTTC.

The rearrangement uses TRBV18 and TRBJ1-1, with D unresolved. The germline CDR1 and CDR2 sequences are KGHSH and LQKENI. There are 15 residues in the CDR3. Trimming pared 0 bases from V and 1 base from J, leaving 9 bases between. DNA of the CDR3: TGTGCCAGCTCACCACCGGTTCTGTCGAACACTGAAGCTTTCTTT. Encoded protein: CASSPPVLSNTEAFF.

The chain couples TRBV5-1 to TRBJ2-7; a weak D match, TRBD1 (6 bases). The CDR3 totals 16 residues. V lost 4 bases to trimming and J lost 0 bases, with 17 bases between them. Germline lookup yields CDR1 SGHRS and CDR2 YFSETQ. For the CDR3, the DNA is TGCGCCAGCAGCAAAGGGGGTTTGTCTAGCTCCTACGAGCAGTACTTC. This encodes CASSKGGLSSSYEQYF.

The chain has TRBV5-1 and TRBJ1-3, with D unresolved. Germline lookup yields CDR1 SGHRS and CDR2 YFSETQ. The CDR3 sequence is 16 residues long. With 0 bases removed from V and 0 bases from J, the gap between germline ends came to 10 bases. The CDR3 DNA reads as TGCGCCAGCAGCTTGGCTCGGCAGGACTCTGGAAACACCATATATTTT. Its protein product is CASSLARQDSGNTIYF. Drawing the rest from reference TRBV5-1 and TRBJ1-3, the complete variable domain is KAGVTQTPRYLIKTRGQQVTLSCSPISGHRSVSWYQQTPGQGLQFLFEYFSETQRNKGNFPGRFSGRQFSNSRSEMNVSTLELGDSALYLCASSLARQDSGNTIYFGEGSWLTVV.

V usage is TRBV19 and J usage is TRBJ1-2; possible D gene TRBD1, 6 bases. Trimming removed 8 bases from V and 7 bases from J, with 17 bases in between. This CDR3 has 13 residues. Germline assignment: CDR1 LNHDA and CDR2 SQIVND (reference sequence). The CDR3 is CASHITGKAGYTF. The CDR3 coding sequence is TGTGCCAGTCACATAACAGGGAAGGCTGGCTACACCTTC. Drawing the rest from reference TRBV19 and TRBJ1-2, the complete variable domain is DGGITQSPKYLFRKEGQNVTLSCEQNLNHDAMYWYRQDPGQGLRLIYYSQIVNDFQKGDIAEGYSVSREKKESFPLTVTSAQKNPTAFYLCASHITGKAGYTFGSGTRLTVV.

V usage is TRBV6-1 and J usage is TRBJ1-5; 7 nucleotides match TRBD1. Germline-derived CDR1 and CDR2 are MNHNS and SASEGT. With V trimmed by 1 base and J by 7 bases, 10 bases remained unmatched. CDR3 length: 16 amino acids. The DNA for the CDR3 is TGTGCCAGCAGTGAAGGACAGGGATGGGCGAGGCAGCCCCAGCATTTT. Its protein is CASSEGQGWARQPQHF.

This rearrangement joins TRBV5-1 to TRBJ2-1; 9 nucleotides agree with TRBD2. The CDR3 is 15 amino acids. The germline V gene encodes CDR1 SGHRS and CDR2 YFSETQ. J lost 5 bases, V lost 0 bases, and 3 bases had no gene match. In DNA form, the CDR3 reads TGCGCCAGCAGCTTGGGACTAGCGGATGACAATGAGCAGTTCTTC. It translates to CASSLGLADDNEQFF.

V gene TRBV4-1 combines with J gene TRBJ2-1; TRBD2 agrees at 12 bases. The CDR3 consists of 16 residues. V was pared by 5 bases and J by 6 bases, with 8 bases of the junction left unmatched. CDR1 is MGHRA, CDR2 YSYEKL, per germline. The CDR3 sequence is CASSDPPSGRANEQFF. CDR3 DNA sequence: TGCGCCAGCAGCGATCCCCCTAGCGGGAGGGCCAATGAGCAGTTCTTC.

The chain combines TRBV15 with TRBJ2-3; D is unresolved. The V gene lost 8 bases and the J gene lost 0 bases, with 15 bases spanning the gap. The CDR3 totals 15 residues. Germline V gene sequence: CDR1 LNHNV, CDR2 YYDKDF (reference sequence). Written as DNA, the CDR3 is TGTGCCACCCGCCCTCGCACGGAGAGCACAGATACGCAGTATTTT. Translated: CATRPRTESTDTQYF.

V and J are TRBV19 and TRBJ1-2, with a tentative D call TRBD1 (5 bases). Germline CDR1 and CDR2: LNHDA and SQIVND (reference sequence). V was shortened by 4 bases and J by 2 bases, with 14 bases between the two germline ends. The CDR3 totals 15 residues. The CDR3 sequence is CASSTRQGLNYGYTF. The CDR3 DNA reads as TGTGCCAGTAGTACTCGGCAGGGTTTAAACTATGGCTACACCTTC.

The chain's CDR3 is CASSQDLFQPQHF. The CDR3 DNA follows: TGCGCCAGCAGCCAAGATCTGTTTCAGCCCCAGCATTTT. The chain couples TRBV4-3 to TRBJ1-5; D unresolved. CDR1 LGHNA and CDR2 YSLEER come from the germline V gene. CDR3 size: 13 residues. V was trimmed by 0 bases and J by 6 bases, leaving 6 bases between them.

The CDR3 region is CASSEAYLAPYNEQFF. The DNA for the CDR3 is TGTGCCAGCAGTGAAGCTTACCTAGCTCCTTACAATGAGCAGTTCTTC. The chain combines TRBV2 with TRBJ2-1; perhaps TRBD2 as D (5 bases). This CDR3 comprises 16 residues. Trimming pared 0 bases from V and 4 bases from J, leaving 13 bases between. CDR1 is SNHLY and CDR2 is FYNNEI in the germline V gene. Filled out from reference TRBV2 and TRBJ2-1, the complete variable domain reads EPEVTQTPSHQVTQMGQEVILRCVPISNHLYFYWYRQILGQKVEFLVSFYNNEISEKSEIFDDQFSVERPDGSNFTLKIRSTKLEDSAMYFCASSEAYLAPYNEQFFGPGTRLTVL.

The chain has TRBV5-1 and TRBJ1-3; D remains unclear. There are 15 residues in the CDR3. Germline CDR1 is SGHRS and CDR2 is YFSETQ. V was clipped by 2 bases and J by 9 bases, with 18 bases between them. DNA for the CDR3: TGCGCCAGCAGCTTCATGGCCGCCCGATCAAGCACCATATATTTT. Protein product: CASSFMAARSSTIYF.

The chain links TRBV19 to TRBJ2-1; 10 bases match TRBD2. The J segment lost 2 bases and the V segment lost 5 bases, leaving 3 bases of the junction unmatched. CDR3 length equals 15 residues. From germline, CDR1 is LNHDA and CDR2 SQIVND (reference sequence). CDR3 DNA sequence: TGTGCCAGTAGTCCGACTAGCGGGCCCTACAATGAGCAGTTCTTC. As protein: CASSPTSGPYNEQFF.

This chain links TRBV30 with TRBJ1-1, with D unclear. Between the trimmed V and J ends, which lost 8 bases and 5 bases, there was a span of 12 bases. Germline V gene data show CDR1 as GTSNPN and CDR2 as SVGIG (reference sequence). This CDR3 spans 11 amino acids. The chain's CDR3 is CARHKSTEAFF. CDR3 coding DNA: TGTGCCCGCCATAAAAGTACTGAAGCTTTCTTT. Looking up the rest from reference TRBV30 and TRBJ1-1 gives the full variable domain: SQTIHQWPATLVQPVGSPLSLECTVEGTSNPNLYWYRQAAGRGLQLLFYSVGIGQISSEVPQNLSASRPQDRQFILSSKKLLLSDSGFYLCARHKSTEAFFGQGTRLTVV.

The table lists this clone with a few counts. The rearrangement links TRBV4-3 to TRBJ2-3, with 9 positions matching TRBD2. CDR3 size: 19 residues. Germline values: CDR1 LGHNA, CDR2 YSLEER. V dropped 3 bases and J dropped 5; count of bases not matched to a gene: 18. CDR3 in amino acids: CASSQGGSTSGLGRDTQYF. The DNA for the CDR3 is TGCGCCAGCAGCCAGGGGGGATCCACTAGCGGGCTGGGACGAGATACGCAGTATTTT.

V is TRBV4-1 and J is TRBJ2-7, with TRBD1 matching over 9 bases. The CDR3 runs 16 residues. Germline loops: CDR1 MGHRA, CDR2 YSYEKL. V was clipped by 4 bases and J by 4 bases; unmatched bases: 11. In nucleotides, the CDR3 is TGCGCCAGCAGCCCCTACCCGGGACAGGGTCATTACGAGCAGTACTTC. It codes for CASSPYPGQGHYEQYF.

The CDR3 DNA follows: TGCGCCAGCAGCTCTGGACAGGGTGGGAATGGCTACACCTTC. Its protein product is CASSSGQGGNGYTF. The genes are TRBV5-1 and TRBJ1-2; TRBD1 agrees at 8 bases. Germline values: CDR1 SGHRS, CDR2 YFSETQ. CDR3 length: 14 amino acids. The J segment lost 6 bases and the V segment lost 3 bases, leaving 7 bases of the junction unmatched.

This chain connects TRBV10-3 to TRBJ2-3; weak D call: TRBD2 (5 bases). Trimming stripped 1 base from V and 4 bases from J, with 15 bases between. The CDR3 loop spans 16 amino acids. CDR1 and CDR2 (germline): ENHRY, SYGVKD. CDR3 amino acids: CAISEFEMGAADTQYF. The CDR3 DNA sequence: TGTGCCATCAGTGAGTTCGAGATGGGAGCTGCAGATACGCAGTATTTT.